Below, 23 T cell receptor beta chains from the same sample are listed, as sequenced in a study of cytomegalovirus exposure and HLA in healthy donors. PCR amplification relied on 60 Vbeta primers (plus 13 Jbeta primers). The assay was immunoSEQ multiplex PCR, and TCRdb's table has in-frame clones only and misses some. The table records 150,000 or so clones, roughly 85% of them present only once. The specimen was PBMCs. All receptors derive from a man aged 40-55 years in good health and CMV-seropositive.

The rearrangement uses TRBV29-1 and TRBJ2-2; 7 bases agree with TRBD1. This CDR3 region has 16 residues. The V and J ends lost 0 bases and 5 bases, in that order; junction bases with no gene match: 9. CDR1 and CDR2 (germline): SQVTM, ANQGSEA. The CDR3 DNA sequence: TGCAGCGTTGAAGAATCGACAGGGTGGTTTACCGGGGAGCTGTTTTTT. It yields the protein CSVEESTGWFTGELFF.

About this clone itself: Other DNA sequences from this sample encode an identical CDR3 as well. The V call is TRBV28, the J call TRBJ1-4; TRBD1 is a possible D gene (5 bases). Deletions cut 2 bases from V and 4 bases from J, with 11 bases between. The germline V gene encodes CDR1 MDHEN and CDR2 SYDVKM. The CDR3 length is 15 residues. This chain's CDR3 is CASSLGGSGNEKLFF. In nucleotides, the CDR3 is TGTGCCAGCAGTTTAGGGGGGTCAGGTAATGAAAAACTGTTTTTT.

The chain recombines TRBV30 with TRBJ2-5; 8 bases agree with TRBD2. The CDR3 has 15 amino acids. Trimming at V came to 7 bases and at J to 4 bases, leaving 14 bases not matched to a gene. CDR1 and CDR2 from the germline V gene are GTSNPN and SVGIG (reference sequence). CDR3 amino acids: CASGPPAGVGETQYF. The DNA for the CDR3 is TGTGCCTCGGGACCCCCAGCGGGAGTGGGAGAGACCCAGTACTTC.

As regards this clone: Other nucleotide sequences from this sample produce the same CDR3. J is TRBJ1-5 and V is TRBV27; 7 positions match TRBD1. Per germline, CDR1 MNHEY and CDR2 SMNVEV (reference sequence). CDR3 length: 13 residues. With 6 bases clipped from V and 4 bases from J, the junction kept 3 bases outside the gene matches. CDR3 loop: CASSLQGNQPQHF. DNA of the CDR3: TGTGCCAGCAGCCTACAGGGGAATCAGCCCCAGCATTTT.

V is TRBV28 and J is TRBJ1-4; D perhaps matches TRBD1 (5 bases). This CDR3 has 14 residues. Trimming cost V 6 bases and J 1 base, with 9 bases left between them. CDR1 and CDR2 (germline): MDHEN, SYDVKM. CDR3 loop: CASRNTGTNEKLFF. The CDR3 DNA reads TGTGCCAGCAGGAATACAGGAACTAATGAAAAACTGTTTTTT.

The chain couples TRBV20-1 to TRBJ1-2; D ambiguous. Per the germline V gene, CDR1 is DFQATT and CDR2 is SNEGSKA (reference sequence). The CDR3 extends over 11 amino acids. Here the CDR3 reads CSHEGSYGYTF. The CDR3 DNA reads TGCTCCCATGAGGGATCCTATGGCTACACCTTC.

In DNA form, the CDR3 reads TGTGCCAGCATTGGACAGGGGGCGAGTCGAGAAAAACTGTTTTTT. Encoded protein: CASIGQGASREKLFF. The chain employs TRBV28 and TRBJ1-4, with 11 nucleotides matching TRBD1. This CDR3 contains 15 residues. V lost 7 bases to trimming and J lost 8 bases; unmatched junction nucleotides: 9. Germline values: CDR1 MDHEN, CDR2 SYDVKM.

This sequence joins TRBV30 and TRBJ1-1; D is perhaps TRBD1 (5 bases). V gave up 2 bases and J gave up 0 bases, with 10 bases separating them. Germline V CDR1 and CDR2: GTSNPN, SVGIG (reference sequence). The CDR3 covers 14 residues. The CDR3: CAWSWAGMNTEAFF. The CDR3 coding sequence is TGTGCCTGGAGTTGGGCAGGGATGAACACTGAAGCTTTCTTT.

The sample holds a few counts of this clone. The rearrangement uses TRBV28 and TRBJ2-7, with a tentative D call TRBD2 (6 bases). The CDR3 totals 15 residues. V lost 7 bases, J lost 1 base, and 17 bases lay in between. CDR1 and CDR2 from the germline V gene are MDHEN and SYDVKM. The CDR3 DNA reads TGTGCCAGCACCTTAAGCGGGCCCGGGTCCTACGAGCAGTACTTC. It yields the protein CASTLSGPGSYEQYF.

This chain links TRBV5-1 with TRBJ1-1; possibly TRBD1 for D (6 bases). The CDR3 length is 14 residues. Germline V CDR1 and CDR2: SGHRS, YFSETQ. V shed 4 bases and J shed 3 bases, with 13 bases lying between them. The CDR3 DNA sequence: TGCGCCAGCAGCGGGGGCCCGCCCCACACTGAAGCTTTCTTT. Its protein is CASSGGPPHTEAFF.

This sequence joins TRBV6-6 and TRBJ2-7; tentative D call: TRBD1 (6 bases). Germline V gene data show CDR1 as MNHNY and CDR2 as SVGAGI (reference sequence). CDR3 length: 12 residues. With 5 bases removed from V and 6 bases from J, the gap between germline ends came to 11 bases. CDR3 region: CASSTGTFEQYF. The CDR3 bases are TGTGCCAGCAGTACCGGGACATTCGAGCAGTACTTC.

This clone has just a few counts. V usage is TRBV28 and J usage is TRBJ2-7; 8 positions agree with TRBD2. The V gene end was trimmed by 7 bases and the J gene end by 1 base; junction bases not matched to a gene: 9. This CDR3 region has 15 residues. The V gene's germline CDR1 is MDHEN and CDR2 SYDVKM. The CDR3 DNA sequence: TGTGCCAGCATACCCAGCGGGGGAACATCCTACGAGCAGTACTTC. It translates to CASIPSGGTSYEQYF.

The rearrangement uses TRBV5-8 and TRBJ1-2; 8 bases are a match to TRBD1. This CDR3 has 16 residues. V was pared by 8 bases and J by 5 bases, with 17 bases of the junction left unmatched. Germline CDR1 and CDR2: SGHTS and YDEGEE. The CDR3 DNA sequence: TGTGCCAGTCGTCGCAATCCCGGACAGGGACTTTATGGCTACACCTTC. This sequence encodes CASRRNPGQGLYGYTF.

As for this clone: This CDR3 is also generated by other DNA sequences in the sample. This chain links TRBV27 with TRBJ2-7; 7 bases are shared with TRBD2. Germline CDR1 MNHEY, CDR2 SMNVEV (reference sequence). This CDR3 has 13 amino acids. V lost 2 bases and J lost 4; bases outside the gene matches: 2. The CDR3 DNA sequence: TGTGCCAGCAGTTTAGAAGCGGGATACGAGCAGTACTTC. Its translation: CASSLEAGYEQYF.

This CDR3 is CASSSGGTNEKLFF. In DNA form, the CDR3 reads TGTGCCAGCAGCTCGGGGGGAACTAATGAAAAACTGTTTTTT. This chain links TRBV28 with TRBJ1-4; D is possibly TRBD1 (5 bases). Germline V gene data show CDR1 as MDHEN and CDR2 as SYDVKM. This CDR3 has 14 amino acids. Trimming shortened V by 6 bases and J by 1 base, and 9 bases separated the two germline ends.

This chain uses TRBV5-4 with TRBJ2-2; 9 bases are a match to TRBD1. The germline V gene has CDR1 SGHNT and CDR2 YYREEE (reference sequence). This CDR3 is 15 amino acids long. J gave up 5 bases and V 4 bases, and 6 bases lay outside the gene matches. CDR3 bases: TGTGCCAGCAGCCGGGACAGGGAGAGAACCGGGGAGCTGTTTTTT. Protein: CASSRDRERTGELFF.

This clone has a single count. The CDR3, as DNA: TGTGCCAGCAGCTTCATGAACACTGAAGCTTTCTTT. This gives the protein CASSFMNTEAFF. The rearrangement links TRBV7-9 to TRBJ1-1; no definite D call. Germline-derived CDR1 and CDR2 are SEHNR and FQNEAQ (reference sequence). The CDR3 covers 12 residues. Trimming shortened V by 3 bases and J by 0 bases, and 2 bases separated the two germline ends. Full variable domain (outside the CDR3, taken from reference TRBV7-9 and TRBJ1-1): DTGVSQNPRHKITKRGQNVTFRCDPISEHNRLYWYRQTLGQGPEFLTYFQNEAQLEKSRLLSDRFSAERPKGSFSTLEIQRTEQGDSAMYLCASSFMNTEAFFGQGTRLTVV.

The chain combines TRBV2 with TRBJ1-1; 8 bases line up with TRBD1. After removal of 5 bases from V and 1 base from J, the junction contained 15 bases not matched to a gene. This CDR3 has 18 amino acids. The germline V gene has CDR1 SNHLY and CDR2 FYNNEI. The CDR3 nucleotides read TGTGCCAGCAGTCTCCAGACAGGGGTAGGGGGGACGAACACTGAAGCTTTCTTT. Amino acid sequence: CASSLQTGVGGTNTEAFF.

V usage is TRBV7-9 and J usage is TRBJ1-4; D is unresolved. The V gene's germline CDR1 is SEHNR and CDR2 FQNEAQ (reference sequence). The CDR3 spans 14 residues. Between the trimmed V and J ends, which lost 3 bases and 7 bases, there was a span of 12 bases. CDR3 protein: CASSLGGRSEKLFF. CDR3 nucleotides: TGTGCCAGCAGCTTGGGAGGGCGGAGTGAAAAACTGTTTTTT.

V and J are TRBV2 and TRBJ2-3, with D possibly matching TRBD1 (8 bases). The CDR3 sequence is 14 residues long. Germline V gives CDR1 SNHLY, CDR2 FYNNEI. The ends were cut back, 6 bases at V and 7 bases at J, with 17 bases in the middle. The CDR3 is CASRGTGAGYTQYF. DNA of the CDR3: TGTGCCAGCAGGGGGACAGGAGCGGGGTATACGCAGTATTTT.

The V call is TRBV28, the J call TRBJ2-2; 7 positions agree with TRBD1. Germline V gene sequence: CDR1 MDHEN, CDR2 SYDVKM. J was trimmed by 4 bases and V by 5 bases; bases with no gene match: 7. This CDR3 contains 15 residues. The DNA for the CDR3 is TGTGCCAGCAGTATTATAACAGGGGCCACCGGGGAGCTGTTTTTT. This sequence encodes CASSIITGATGELFF.

The V and J genes are TRBV27 and TRBJ2-3; 11 bases are a match to TRBD2. V was pared by 6 bases and J by 1 base, with 6 bases of the junction left unmatched. This CDR3 contains 16 residues. The germline CDR1 and CDR2 sequences are MNHEY and SMNVEV (reference sequence). The CDR3: CASSRPGLAGTDTQYF. The CDR3 nucleotides are TGTGCCAGCAGCAGACCGGGACTAGCGGGCACAGATACGCAGTATTTT.

Remarks on this clone: Additional DNA sequences in this sample encode the identical CDR3. The J gene is TRBJ1-1, the V gene TRBV11-2; D may be TRBD1 (5 bases). This CDR3 has 13 residues. Trimming took 4 bases from V and 2 from J, leaving 8 bases between them. Looked up from germline, CDR1 is SGHAT and CDR2 is FQNNGV. Here the CDR3 reads CASSSQGNTEAFF. The CDR3 DNA reads as TGTGCCAGCAGCTCCCAGGGTAACACTGAAGCTTTCTTT.